Presented here are 29 T cell receptor beta chains from one specimen sequenced in a study of cytotoxic CD8 clonotypes in ibrutinib-treated CLL. Method: immunoSEQ multiplex PCR; TCRdb's copy keeps in-frame clones and lacks some. The table records approximately 70,000 clones, 90% of them present only once. Specimen: PBMCs, collected after 12 months of ibrutinib treatment. Source of these receptors: a human donor with chronic lymphocytic leukemia.

The chain couples TRBV6-5 to TRBJ1-1; D unclear. The germline CDR1 and CDR2 sequences are MNHEY and SVGAGI. The CDR3 length is 15 residues. The ends were cut back, 2 bases at V and 6 bases at J, with 16 bases in the middle. In DNA, the CDR3 is TGTGCCAGCAGTTACGCAGACACCCTTGGGGCTGAAGCTTTCTTT. Its protein product is CASSYADTLGAEAFF.

The chain uses TRBV5-5 and TRBJ2-7, with 8 bases that match TRBD1. Per germline, CDR1 SGHKS and CDR2 YYEKEE (reference sequence). The CDR3 contains 15 residues. Trimming cost V 2 bases and J 2 bases; bases outside gene matches: 6. CDR3 sequence (DNA): TGTGCCAGCAGCTTACAGGGACAGGAGACCTACGAGCAGTACTTC. Protein product: CASSLQGQETYEQYF.

V usage is TRBV5-1 and J usage is TRBJ2-1, with 13 positions matching TRBD2. V gave up 3 bases and J gave up 7 bases; unmatched junction bases: 7. CDR3 size: 16 residues. Germline-derived CDR1 and CDR2 are SGHRS and YFSETQ. CDR3 sequence reads: CASSSGLAGVWNEQFF. CDR3 bases: TGCGCCAGCAGCTCAGGACTAGCGGGAGTGTGGAATGAGCAGTTCTTC.

The chain has TRBV7-2 and TRBJ2-3; 9 bases match TRBD2. The germline CDR1 and CDR2 sequences are SGHTA and FQGNSA. There are 19 residues in the CDR3. J lost 1 base, V lost 1 base, and 12 bases had no gene match. The DNA for the CDR3 is TGTGCCAGCAGCTTAGATCCTAGCGGGACTACTTCTGGCACAGATACGCAGTATTTT. It specifies CASSLDPSGTTSGTDTQYF.

V and J are TRBV18 and TRBJ1-2; no definite D call. V lost 2 bases and J 6 bases, leaving 7 bases between the germline ends. CDR1 is KGHSH and CDR2 is LQKENI in the germline V gene. The length of the CDR3 is 12 residues. In nucleotides, the CDR3 is TGTGCCAGCTCACCAAATGGAGATGGCTACACCTTC. Residues: CASSPNGDGYTF. The full variable domain, with the rest looked up from reference TRBV18 and TRBJ1-2, is NAGVMQNPRHLVRRRGQEARLRCSPMKGHSHVYWYRQLPEEGLKFMVYLQKENIIDESGMPKERFSAEFPKEGPSILRIQQVVRGDSAAYFCASSPNGDGYTFGSGTRLTVV.

The rearrangement links TRBV5-1 to TRBJ2-5; TRBD2 matches 9 bases. The junction had 10 bases not matched to a gene; V was cut back by 2 bases and J by 5 bases. The CDR3 runs to 16 residues. Germline loops: CDR1 SGHRS, CDR2 YFSETQ. CDR3 DNA sequence: TGCGCCAGCAGCTTCGGCGCGGGAGGGTCGGGTGAGACCCAGTACTTC. Protein product: CASSFGAGGSGETQYF.

The J gene is TRBJ2-7, the V gene TRBV18; 9 bases fit TRBD1. The germline CDR1 and CDR2 sequences are KGHSH and LQKENI. The CDR3 loop spans 15 amino acids. The V segment lost 4 bases and the J segment 4 bases; nucleotides outside the gene matches: 8. The CDR3 DNA is TGTGCCAGCTCACTTCCGGGACAGGGATCATACGAGCAGTACTTC. Translated: CASSLPGQGSYEQYF.

V gene TRBV6-1 combines with J gene TRBJ1-1; the D is unclear. This CDR3 has 14 amino acids. CDR1 is MNHNS, CDR2 SASEGT, per germline. V gave up 2 bases and J gave up 1 base, with 8 bases separating them. As DNA, the CDR3 is TGTGCCAGCAGTGAAATAGGAAAGAACACTGAAGCTTTCTTT. It encodes CASSEIGKNTEAFF.

In nucleotides, the CDR3 is TGTGCCAGCAGCAAAGTCCACCTGGACGAAGGGGTTTATAGCAATCAGCCCCAGCATTTT. As protein: CASSKVHLDEGVYSNQPQHF. V usage is TRBV21-1 and J usage is TRBJ1-5; the DNA was not compared with TRBD1, the D call given in the table. TRBV21-1 is listed as a pseudogene. This CDR3 contains 20 residues.

CDR3 sequence (DNA): TGTGCCAGCAGCTTAGTGCCCAATCAGCCCCAGCATTTT. This encodes CASSLVPNQPQHF. The gene calls are TRBV7-2 and TRBJ1-5; D gene ambiguous. Trimming pared 1 base from V and 3 bases from J, leaving 4 bases between. CDR3 length: 13 amino acids. The V gene's germline CDR1 is SGHTA and CDR2 FQGNSA.

V and J are TRBV11-2 and TRBJ1-1; D ambiguous. This CDR3 contains 13 residues. Trimming took off 1 base at V and 5 bases at J, with 8 bases between the two ends. Germline loops: CDR1 SGHAT, CDR2 FQNNGV. This CDR3 is CASSLVLETEAFF. DNA for the CDR3: TGTGCCAGCAGCTTAGTCCTCGAGACTGAAGCTTTCTTT.

The chain recombines TRBV5-1 with TRBJ2-2; 10 bases are a match to TRBD2. Trimming took 4 bases from V and 6 from J; bases not matched to a gene: 9. The germline gives CDR1 SGHRS, CDR2 YFSETQ. CDR3 length equals 16 residues. The CDR3 here is CASSLTGTSDAGELFF. The CDR3 DNA reads TGCGCCAGCAGCCTGACCGGGACTAGCGATGCCGGGGAGCTGTTTTTT.

The V and J genes are TRBV30 and TRBJ2-3, with a weak D call TRBD1 (5 bases). V gave up 2 bases and J gave up 5 bases, with 17 bases separating them. This CDR3 has 15 amino acids. Germline-derived CDR1 and CDR2 are GTSNPN and SVGIG (reference sequence). CDR3 DNA: TGTGCCTGGAGTCCCCGGGCCAGCCAGGGAGATACGCAGTATTTT. Residues: CAWSPRASQGDTQYF.

The count of this clone is one. This specimen includes other DNA sequences encoding the same CDR3. This chain connects TRBV5-1 to TRBJ2-7; unclear D gene. Trimming stripped 1 base from V and 3 bases from J, with 8 bases between. The CDR3 extends over 13 amino acids. In germline, CDR1 is SGHRS, CDR2 YFSETQ. The CDR3 DNA sequence: TGCGCCAGCAGCTTGTCCCAGTACTACGAGCAGTACTTC. Translated, it gives CASSLSQYYEQYF.

This clone was seen only once. The CDR3 DNA sequence: TGTGCCTGGAGACCCCCGGGACAGGGCTATGGCTACACCTTC. This encodes CAWRPPGQGYGYTF. The V call is TRBV30, the J call TRBJ1-2; TRBD1 aligns across 9 bases. Germline V gene data show CDR1 as GTSNPN and CDR2 as SVGIG (reference sequence). Losses at the gene ends were 3 bases for V and 4 bases for J; bases not matched to a gene: 6. The CDR3 sequence is 14 residues long.

The sample holds a few counts of this clone. The chain joins TRBV7-9 to TRBJ1-5; 11 nucleotides line up with TRBD1. The V gene end was trimmed by 5 bases and the J gene end by 2 bases; junction bases not matched to a gene: 2. CDR1 and CDR2 (germline): SEHNR, FQNEAQ (reference sequence). The CDR3 totals 15 residues. CDR3 region: CASSMGQGGNQPQHF. CDR3 in DNA: TGTGCCAGCAGCATGGGACAGGGGGGCAATCAGCCCCAGCATTTT. Full variable domain (rest looked up from reference TRBV7-9 and TRBJ1-5): DTGVSQNPRHKITKRGQNVTFRCDPISEHNRLYWYRQTLGQGPEFLTYFQNEAQLEKSRLLSDRFSAERPKGSFSTLEIQRTEQGDSAMYLCASSMGQGGNQPQHFGDGTRLSIL.

The rearrangement uses TRBV7-3 and TRBJ2-2; possibly TRBD2 for D (5 bases). The V end lost 1 base, the J end lost 3 bases, and 12 bases lay between the germline ends. Germline V gene data show CDR1 as SGHTA and CDR2 as FQGTGA. This CDR3 contains 16 residues. The CDR3 nucleotides read TGTGCCAGCAGCTTAAGGGGAACTAGAGACACCGGGGAGCTGTTTTTT. Translating gives CASSLRGTRDTGELFF.

V is TRBV6-5 and J is TRBJ2-4; unclear D gene. The germline V gene has CDR1 MNHEY and CDR2 SVGAGI. The CDR3 runs to 14 residues. The V end was cut by 4 bases, the J end by 0 bases, with 7 bases between. The CDR3 nucleotides read TGTGCCAGCAGTTTGGGGTTAGCCAAAAACATTCAGTACTTC. It translates to CASSLGLAKNIQYF.

The V and J genes are TRBV5-1 and TRBJ2-7; D is possibly TRBD2 (6 bases). CDR1 SGHRS and CDR2 YFSETQ come from the germline V gene. The CDR3 length is 16 residues. With 4 bases removed from V and 5 bases from J, the gap between germline ends came to 22 bases. Here the CDR3 reads CASSLRVVGGSDEQYF. The CDR3 coding sequence is TGCGCCAGCAGCCTACGGGTCGTTGGGGGGTCGGACGAGCAGTACTTC.

The chain is built from TRBV19 and TRBJ2-5; D is possibly TRBD2 (6 bases). Per germline, CDR1 LNHDA and CDR2 SQIVND (reference sequence). CDR3 size: 14 residues. Trimming removed 5 bases from V and 7 bases from J, with 17 bases in between. This CDR3 reads CASSGRDWSATQYF. The CDR3 DNA sequence: TGTGCCAGTAGTGGAAGGGACTGGAGTGCGACCCAGTACTTC.

V is TRBV5-1 and J is TRBJ1-1; D ambiguous. The CDR3 runs 14 residues. V lost 4 bases, J lost 7 bases, and 17 bases lay in between. CDR1 SGHRS and CDR2 YFSETQ come from the germline V gene. The CDR3 region has the DNA TGCGCCAGCAGCAGGGATCTAGGGATGGGTGAAGCTTTCTTT. Its protein product is CASSRDLGMGEAFF.

The chain links TRBV4-2 to TRBJ1-5; D call uncertain. CDR1 is LGHNA and CDR2 is YNFKEQ in the germline V gene. The V end lost 0 bases, the J end lost 3 bases, and 9 bases lay between the germline ends. This CDR3 has 15 residues. The CDR3 reads CASSQERRSNQPQHF. Written as DNA, the CDR3 is TGTGCCAGCAGCCAAGAGAGACGGTCCAATCAGCCCCAGCATTTT.

The genes are TRBV7-3 and TRBJ2-1, with 13 bases lining up with TRBD2. The CDR3 has 15 amino acids. Germline values: CDR1 SGHTA, CDR2 FQGTGA. Unmatched junction bases numbered 4, after V lost 4 bases and J lost 7 bases. The DNA for the CDR3 is TGTGCCAGCAGCTCCGGACTAGCGGGAGCGAATGAGCAGTTCTTC. It yields the protein CASSSGLAGANEQFF.

In nucleotides, the CDR3 is TGTGCCAGCAGCCCTTATACGATAAAACTGTTTTTT. Residues: CASSPYTIKLFF. This chain uses TRBV11-2 with TRBJ1-4; the D is unclear. Between the trimmed V and J ends, which lost 5 bases and 10 bases, there was a span of 11 bases. CDR1 and CDR2 from the germline V gene are SGHAT and FQNNGV. The CDR3 totals 12 residues.

V is TRBV7-2 and J is TRBJ2-3; the D is unclear. This CDR3 has 12 residues. CDR1 SGHTA and CDR2 FQGNSA come from the germline V gene. V was pared by 5 bases and J by 4 bases, with 7 bases between. The CDR3 spells CASSPYSDTQYF. The CDR3 DNA reads as TGTGCCAGCAGCCCATATTCAGATACGCAGTATTTT.

As for this clone: This CDR3 is also generated by other DNA sequences in the sample. The chain uses TRBV10-1 and TRBJ2-7; D remains unclear. The CDR3 covers 11 residues. V was shortened by 4 bases and J by 4 bases, with 5 bases between the two germline ends. The germline gives CDR1 WNHNN, CDR2 SYGVQD (reference sequence). CDR3 nucleotides: TGCGCCAGCAGTGGCGGATACGAGCAGTACTTC. Its translation is CASSGGYEQYF.

This clone has more than one count but fewer than ten. J is TRBJ1-1 and V is TRBV19, with D possibly being TRBD1 (5 bases). The CDR3 runs to 14 residues. The germline gives CDR1 LNHDA, CDR2 SQIVND (reference sequence). V was cut by 3 bases and J by 1 base, with 9 bases left in between. The CDR3 reads CASSIGGRNTEAFF. The CDR3 bases are TGTGCCAGTAGTATTGGGGGAAGGAACACTGAAGCTTTCTTT.

This chain connects TRBV18 to TRBJ2-1, with D possibly being TRBD2 (5 bases). CDR1 and CDR2 from the germline V gene are KGHSH and LQKENI. With 6 bases removed from V and 2 bases from J, the gap between germline ends came to 11 bases. The CDR3 has 14 residues. The CDR3 DNA reads TGTGCCAGCTCGATTGTCGGGACCTACAATGAGCAGTTCTTC. This translates into CASSIVGTYNEQFF.

The chain carries TRBV7-2 and TRBJ2-1; TRBD2 aligns across 10 bases. This CDR3 is 13 amino acids long. Germline V CDR1 and CDR2: SGHTA, FQGNSA. With 6 bases clipped from V and 6 bases from J, the junction kept 2 bases outside the gene matches. The CDR3: CASRPSGSNEQFF. The CDR3 nucleotides read TGTGCCAGCAGGCCTAGCGGGAGCAATGAGCAGTTCTTC.